These T cell receptor beta chains were read from a single sample in a study of regulatory T cells in long-lasting Graves disease. TCRdb reanalysed the multiplex PCR reads using MiXCR and keeps one entry per CDR3 protein. The sample lists roughly 560,000 distinct CDR3 sequences, approximately 12% occurring once. A further study also used this sample, focusing on T cells in Graves' hyperthyroidism and ophthalmopathy.

Sequenced material: peripheral blood mononuclear cells (PBMCs), taken at new diagnosis, from a patient treated with antithyroid drugs. The source is a young woman with Graves disease. Both conserved end residues are part of each CDR3. The D gene is left open where the match is weak. Clone sizes are given selectively: once, few, many, or a class where the clone is expanded.

V: TRBV24-1
size: many
J: TRBJ1-5
D: TRBD1
CDR3: CATSDPRTGGSNQPQHF
DNA: TGTGCCACCAGTGATCCGAGGACAGGGGGGAGCAATCAGCCCCAGCATTTT

V: TRBV14
size: .
J: TRBJ1-6
D: .
CDR3: CASSQVIGGSPLHF
DNA: TGTGCCAGCAGCCAAGTTATCGGGGGTTCACCCCTCCACTTT

V: TRBV12-3/TRBV12-4
size: many
J: TRBJ2-1
D: .
CDR3: CASSPDSGEQFF
DNA: TGTGCCAGTAGTCCCGACAGTGGAGAGCAGTTCTTC

V: TRBV11-2
size: many
J: TRBJ1-1
D: .
CDR3: CASSFSGLWDTEAFF
DNA: TGTGCCAGCAGCTTTTCGGGACTCTGGGACACTGAAGCTTTCTTT

V: TRBV28
size: many
J: TRBJ2-7
D: TRBD1
CDR3: CASSFEGRGTYEQYF
DNA: TGTGCCAGCAGTTTTGAGGGCAGGGGGACCTACGAGCAGTACTTC

V: TRBV6-1
size: .
J: TRBJ1-1
D: TRBD1
CDR3: CASSNQGVTEAFF
DNA: TGTGCCAGCAGTAACCAGGGGGTCACTGAAGCTTTCTTT

V: TRBV6-2/TRBV6-3
size: .
J: TRBJ1-4
D: .
CDR3: CASSYSATNEKLFF
DNA: TGTGCCAGCAGTTACAGTGCAACTAATGAAAAACTGTTTTTT

V: TRBV28
size: many
J: TRBJ1-3
D: .
CDR3: CASSEYSGNTIYF
DNA: TGTGCCAGCAGCGAGTACTCTGGAAACACCATATATTTT

V: TRBV7-9
size: few
J: TRBJ2-1
D: TRBD2
CDR3: CASSLLAGDYVQFF
DNA: TGTGCCAGCAGCTTACTAGCGGGAGATTATGTGCAGTTCTTC

V: TRBV11-3
size: .
J: TRBJ2-1
D: TRBD1
CDR3: CASSLSRGYGDEQFF
DNA: TGTGCCAGCAGCTTAAGCAGGGGGTATGGAGATGAGCAGTTCTTC

V: TRBV6-5
size: few
J: TRBJ1-1
D: .
CDR3: CASSYGHRTEAFF
DNA: TGTGCCAGCAGTTATGGGCACCGCACTGAAGCTTTCTTT

V: TRBV5-1
size: many
J: TRBJ2-2
D: TRBD2
CDR3: CASRELAGPNTGELFF
DNA: TGCGCCAGCAGGGAACTAGCGGGGCCGAACACCGGGGAGCTGTTTTTT

V: TRBV5-6
size: few
J: TRBJ2-2
D: .
CDR3: CASSWADRNTGELFF
DNA: TGTGCCAGCAGCTGGGCGGACAGGAACACCGGGGAGCTGTTTTTT

V: TRBV19
size: .
J: TRBJ2-3
D: .
CDR3: CASSPLGAGTDTQYF
DNA: TGTGCCAGTAGCCCCTTGGGGGCCGGGACAGATACGCAGTATTTT

V: TRBV20-1
size: .
J: TRBJ1-1
D: .
CDR3: CSARDPSEAFF
DNA: TGCAGTGCTAGAGATCCCTCTGAAGCTTTCTTT

V: TRBV12-3/TRBV12-4
size: many
J: TRBJ2-5
D: .
CDR3: CASSLRGFATETQYF
DNA: TGTGCCAGCTCCCTGAGGGGTTTTGCCACAGAGACCCAGTACTTC

V: TRBV10-2
size: many
J: TRBJ1-1
D: .
CDR3: CASSGQGMNTEAFF
DNA: TGCGCCAGCAGTGGCCAGGGAATGAACACTGAAGCTTTCTTT

V: TRBV9
size: .
J: TRBJ2-3
D: .
CDR3: CASSVESPPDTQYF
DNA: TGTGCCAGCAGCGTAGAATCCCCCCCAGATACGCAGTATTTT

V: TRBV30
size: many
J: TRBJ2-3
D: .
CDR3: CAWSGVTYTQYF
DNA: TGTGCCTGGAGTGGAGTCACCTATACGCAGTATTTT

V: TRBV19
size: many
J: TRBJ1-5
D: .
CDR3: CASQSLGGLGKQPQHF
DNA: TGTGCCAGTCAGTCTCTAGGTGGCTTGGGAAAACAGCCCCAGCATTTT

V: TRBV7-2
size: many
J: TRBJ2-4
D: .
CDR3: CASSLGGVLAKNIQYF
DNA: TGTGCCAGCAGCTTAGGTGGGGTCTTGGCCAAAAACATTCAGTACTTC

V: TRBV7-8
size: .
J: TRBJ1-5
D: .
CDR3: CASSLGPGTGLGQPQHF
DNA: TGTGCCAGCAGCTTAGGTCCCGGGACGGGACTAGGACAGCCCCAGCATTTT

V: TRBV3-1
size: many
J: TRBJ1-5
D: .
CDR3: CASSQGPAPGGQPQHF
DNA: TGTGCCAGCAGCCAAGGCCCAGCCCCGGGCGGACAGCCCCAGCATTTT

V: TRBV11-2
size: many
J: TRBJ2-7
D: .
CDR3: CASSLDRVYEQYF
DNA: TGTGCCAGCAGCTTAGATCGGGTTTACGAGCAGTACTTC

V: TRBV6-2/TRBV6-3
size: .
J: TRBJ1-1
D: TRBD1
CDR3: CASKEGGAGGTEAFF
DNA: TGTGCCAGCAAAGAGGGTGGGGCAGGGGGGACTGAAGCTTTCTTT

V: TRBV28
size: many
J: TRBJ2-5
D: .
CDR3: CASSSGKTQYF
DNA: TGTGCCAGCAGTAGTGGGAAGACCCAGTACTTC

V: TRBV5-1
size: many
J: TRBJ1-1
D: .
CDR3: CASSTQGNTEAFF
DNA: TGTGCCAGCAGCACTCAGGGAAACACTGAAGCTTTCTTT

V: TRBV7-9
size: few
J: TRBJ2-2
D: .
CDR3: CASSLDGGTGELFF
DNA: TGTGCCAGCAGCTTAGACGGGGGCACCGGGGAGCTGTTTTTT

V: TRBV30
size: many
J: TRBJ1-1
D: .
CDR3: CAWSVSRGTEAFF
DNA: TGTGCCTGGAGTGTCTCACGCGGCACTGAAGCTTTCTTT

V: TRBV20-1
size: few
J: TRBJ2-3
D: TRBD2
CDR3: CSARDLRLAGQGSTDTQYF
DNA: TGCAGTGCTAGAGATCTTAGACTAGCGGGCCAGGGGAGCACAGATACGCAGTATTTT

V: TRBV2
size: many
J: TRBJ1-1
D: TRBD1
CDR3: CARGGIWTEAFF
DNA: TGTGCCAGAGGGGGCATTTGGACTGAAGCTTTCTTT

V: TRBV16
size: few
J: TRBJ2-7
D: TRBD1
CDR3: CASSQSRTGGEQYF
DNA: TGTGCCAGCAGCCAATCTAGGACAGGGGGCGAGCAGTACTTC

V: TRBV2
size: few
J: TRBJ2-7
D: TRBD1
CDR3: CASSRDRGETGKQYF
DNA: TGTGCCAGCAGCCGCGACAGGGGGGAAACGGGAAAGCAGTACTTC

V: TRBV6-5
size: few
J: TRBJ1-2
D: .
CDR3: CASSYQTGSNYGYTF
DNA: TGTGCCAGCAGTTACCAAACAGGATCCAACTATGGCTACACCTTC

V: TRBV7-9
size: many
J: TRBJ1-4
D: .
CDR3: CASSYRDRELFF
DNA: TGTGCCAGCAGCTACCGGGACCGGGAACTGTTTTTT

V: TRBV28
size: many
J: TRBJ1-5
D: TRBD1
CDR3: CASSLGTGANHPQHF
DNA: TGTGCCAGCAGTTTGGGGACAGGGGCAAATCACCCCCAGCATTTT

V: TRBV19
size: .
J: TRBJ1-1
D: .
CDR3: CASSLPPAGEETEAFF
DNA: TGTGCCAGTAGTCTCCCCCCCGCAGGCGAGGAAACTGAAGCTTTCTTT

V: TRBV28
size: .
J: TRBJ1-2
D: .
CDR3: CASSSPGEDYGYTF
DNA: TGTGCCAGCAGTTCGCCCGGGGAGGACTATGGCTACACCTTC

V: TRBV5-5
size: few
J: TRBJ2-3
D: .
CDR3: CASSFPLPDTQYF
DNA: TGTGCCAGCAGCTTCCCACTACCAGATACGCAGTATTTT

V: TRBV7-2
size: many
J: TRBJ2-6
D: .
CDR3: CASSLRVSGANVLTF
DNA: TGTGCCAGCAGCCTCAGGGTATCTGGGGCCAACGTCCTGACTTTC

V: TRBV20-1
size: .
J: TRBJ2-3
D: .
CDR3: CSARSLRRDTQYF
DNA: TGCAGTGCTAGATCTCTTCGGAGAGATACGCAGTATTTT

V: TRBV3-1
size: many
J: TRBJ1-3
D: .
CDR3: CASSQGYAGNTIYF
DNA: TGTGCCAGCAGCCAAGGGTATGCTGGAAACACCATATATTTT

V: TRBV20-1
size: many
J: TRBJ2-7
D: .
CDR3: CSASLRSSHEQYF
DNA: TGCAGTGCTAGCCTCAGAAGCTCCCACGAGCAGTACTTC

V: TRBV6-1
size: .
J: TRBJ2-7
D: TRBD1
CDR3: CATYSPGQGYYEQYF
DNA: TGTGCCACCTACTCTCCGGGACAGGGGTACTACGAGCAGTACTTC

V: TRBV6-1
size: once
J: TRBJ2-7
D: .
CDR3: CASGQTSYEQYF
DNA: TGTGCCAGCGGTCAGACTTCCTACGAGCAGTACTTC

V: TRBV12-3/TRBV12-4
size: many
J: TRBJ2-7
D: TRBD1
CDR3: CASSGQGSISYEQYF
DNA: TGTGCCAGCAGCGGACAGGGGTCGATCTCCTACGAGCAGTACTTC

V: TRBV29-1
size: many
J: TRBJ1-2
D: .
CDR3: CSVHESGNYGYTF
DNA: TGCAGCGTCCATGAGTCAGGGAACTATGGCTACACCTTC

V: TRBV2
size: many
J: TRBJ1-3
D: .
CDR3: CASSDRRRTSGNTIYF
DNA: TGTGCCAGCAGTGATCGAAGACGAACCTCTGGAAACACCATATATTTT

V: TRBV12-3/TRBV12-4
size: few
J: TRBJ1-2
D: .
CDR3: CASSFGGAYYGYTF
DNA: TGTGCCAGCAGTTTTGGAGGCGCTTACTATGGCTACACCTTC

V: TRBV5-6
size: .
J: TRBJ2-7
D: TRBD2
CDR3: CASCFGTSGMYEQYF
DNA: TGTGCCAGCTGCTTCGGGACTAGCGGGATGTACGAGCAGTACTTC

V: TRBV4-1
size: few
J: TRBJ1-2
D: .
CDR3: CASSPLSGAYGYTF
DNA: TGCGCCAGCAGCCCTCTGTCGGGCGCGTATGGCTACACCTTC

V: TRBV12-3/TRBV12-4
size: few
J: TRBJ1-1
D: .
CDR3: CASTLVLTAEAFF
DNA: TGTGCCAGCACCCTAGTCCTCACAGCTGAAGCTTTCTTT

V: TRBV12-3/TRBV12-4
size: many
J: TRBJ1-5
D: TRBD1
CDR3: CASMGQKNQPQHF
DNA: TGTGCCAGCATGGGACAGAAAAATCAGCCCCAGCATTTT

V: TRBV29-1
size: .
J: TRBJ2-1
D: TRBD1
CDR3: CSVLTPGGGSYNEQFF
DNA: TGCAGCGTTCTTACTCCAGGGGGTGGCTCCTACAATGAGCAGTTCTTC

V: TRBV5-1
size: few
J: TRBJ1-2
D: .
CDR3: CASSLEDGSGYTF
DNA: TGCGCCAGCAGCTTGGAGGACGGGAGTGGCTACACCTTC

V: TRBV2
size: .
J: TRBJ2-3
D: TRBD2
CDR3: CASSAGTSGNKLTDTQYF
DNA: TGTGCCAGCAGTGCCGGGACTAGCGGGAACAAACTCACAGATACGCAGTATTTT

V: TRBV7-9
size: many
J: TRBJ2-5
D: .
CDR3: CASSSTETQYF
DNA: TGTGCCAGCAGCTCTACGGAGACCCAGTACTTC

V: TRBV19
size: few
J: TRBJ2-3
D: TRBD1
CDR3: CASRRDRGFTDTQYF
DNA: TGTGCCAGCCGCCGGGACAGGGGTTTCACAGATACGCAGTATTTT

V: TRBV7-9
size: once
J: TRBJ2-3
D: .
CDR3: CASSLPLRAPGRDTQYF
DNA: TGTGCCAGCAGCTTACCTTTACGGGCCCCGGGGCGGGATACGCAGTATTTT

V: TRBV9
size: many
J: TRBJ1-2
D: .
CDR3: CASSVAPRDWRRGDYGYTF
DNA: TGTGCCAGCAGCGTAGCCCCAAGAGATTGGCGTAGAGGTGACTATGGCTACACCTTC